Described below is a single TCR beta chain sequence and its context. The target antigen is unknown. This CDR3 has 18 residues. Trimming took 6 bases from V and 3 from J; bases not matched to a gene: 17. CDR1 is SGHDT, CDR2 YYEEEE, per germline. The data were taken from a study of cytomegalovirus exposure and HLA in healthy donors. Study results and limitations: Only CMV serostatus was available as immune exposure information.

Primers: 60 Vbeta forward and 13 Jbeta reverse. This table comes from immunoSEQ multiplex PCR, and its TCRdb copy is limited to in-frame clones, with some not included. The data hold over 80,000 clones, with over 60% observed a single time. The gene calls are TRBV5-6 and TRBJ2-3, with 9 nucleotides matching TRBD1. This sequence was found in a female donor in good health and CMV-seronegative. The sample comprised PBMCs. CDR3 DNA: TGTGCCAGCATACCGTCAAAAGGACAGGGGATGTGGACAGATACGCAGTATTTT. The encoded protein is CASIPSKGQGMWTDTQYF.